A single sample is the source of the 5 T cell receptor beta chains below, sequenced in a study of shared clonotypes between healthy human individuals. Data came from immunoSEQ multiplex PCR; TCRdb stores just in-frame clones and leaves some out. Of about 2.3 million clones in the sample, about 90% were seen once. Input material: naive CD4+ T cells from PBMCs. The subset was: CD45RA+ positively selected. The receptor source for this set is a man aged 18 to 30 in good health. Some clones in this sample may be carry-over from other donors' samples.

The CDR3: CATSRIAGYYEQYF. In nucleotides, the CDR3 is TGTGCCACCTCTCGTATCGCGGGTTACTACGAGCAGTACTTC. The chain carries TRBV15 and TRBJ2-7; a possible D gene is TRBD2 (5 bases). The V gene's germline CDR1 is LNHNV and CDR2 YYDKDF (reference sequence). The CDR3 is made up of 14 amino acids. Trimming pared 8 bases from V and 3 bases from J, leaving 17 bases between.

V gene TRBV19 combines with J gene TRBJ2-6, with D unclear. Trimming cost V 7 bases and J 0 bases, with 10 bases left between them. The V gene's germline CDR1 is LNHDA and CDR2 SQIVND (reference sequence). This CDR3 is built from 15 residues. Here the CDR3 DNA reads TGTGCCAGTAAGGGCAGCAGCTCTGGGGCCAACGTCCTGACTTTC. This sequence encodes CASKGSSSGANVLTF.

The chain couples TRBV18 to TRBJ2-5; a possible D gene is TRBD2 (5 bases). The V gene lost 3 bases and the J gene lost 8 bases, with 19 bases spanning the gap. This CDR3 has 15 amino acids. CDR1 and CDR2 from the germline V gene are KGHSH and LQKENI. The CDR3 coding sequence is TGTGCCAGCTCACCCCGGACGGCCGGGGTTTCTACCCAGTACTTC. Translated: CASSPRTAGVSTQYF.

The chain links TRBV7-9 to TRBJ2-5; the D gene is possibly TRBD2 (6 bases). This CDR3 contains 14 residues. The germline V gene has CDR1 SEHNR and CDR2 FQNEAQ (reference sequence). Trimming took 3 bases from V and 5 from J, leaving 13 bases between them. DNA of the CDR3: TGTGCCAGCAGCTTGGAGGGAGCGTGGGAGACCCAGTACTTC. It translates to CASSLEGAWETQYF.

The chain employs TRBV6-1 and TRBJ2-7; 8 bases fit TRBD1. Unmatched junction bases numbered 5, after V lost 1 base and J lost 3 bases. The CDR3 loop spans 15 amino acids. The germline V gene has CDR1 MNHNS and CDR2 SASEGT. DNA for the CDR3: TGTGCCAGCAGTGAAGGGGGACAGGACTTCTACGAGCAGTACTTC. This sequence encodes CASSEGGQDFYEQYF.